This entry concerns a single T cell receptor (beta chain). The data belong to a study of blood T cell repertoires in COVID-19. Study overall: The study drew acute and convalescent COVID-19 samples from the United States, Italy and Spain. PBMCs, B-cell-depleted T cells, or T cells were the source of the cDNA or gDNA that made up the material.

In the source study's methods: Scientists estimated how many nucleated cells there were by amplifying reference gene primers. This table comes from immunoSEQ multiplex PCR, and its TCRdb copy is limited to in-frame clones, with some not included. V and J calls and clone size are given by that table; D and trimming were obtained from the DNA. The sample has about 400,000 clones; roughly nine tenths are singletons. Trimming took 5 bases from V and 5 from J; bases not matched to a gene: 2. This CDR3 has 14 residues. Germline CDR1 WSHSY, CDR2 SAAADI. The chain couples TRBV10-2 to TRBJ2-2, with 10 bases that match TRBD2. The receptor's source is a man aged 35 to 55 with acute or convalescent COVID-19. Sequencing input: peripheral blood. The CDR3 coding sequence is TGCGCCAGCAGTACGACTAGCGGGACCGGGGAGCTGTTTTTT. Translated: CASSTTSGTGELFF.